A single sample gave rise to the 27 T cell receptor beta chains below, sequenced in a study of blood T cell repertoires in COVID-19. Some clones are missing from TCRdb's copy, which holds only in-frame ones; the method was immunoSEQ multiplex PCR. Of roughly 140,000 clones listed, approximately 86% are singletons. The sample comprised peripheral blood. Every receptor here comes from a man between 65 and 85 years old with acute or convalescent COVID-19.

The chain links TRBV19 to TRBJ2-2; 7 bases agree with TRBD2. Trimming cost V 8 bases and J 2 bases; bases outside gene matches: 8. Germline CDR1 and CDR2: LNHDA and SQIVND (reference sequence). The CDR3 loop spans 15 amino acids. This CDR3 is CASRSGTINTGELFF. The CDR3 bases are TGTGCCAGTCGGTCAGGGACTATTAACACCGGGGAGCTGTTTTTT.

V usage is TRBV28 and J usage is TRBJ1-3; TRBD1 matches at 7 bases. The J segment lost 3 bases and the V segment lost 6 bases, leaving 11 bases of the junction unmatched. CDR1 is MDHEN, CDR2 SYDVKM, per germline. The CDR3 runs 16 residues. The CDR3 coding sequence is TGTGCCAGCAGGTCCACAGGGGCCGGATTTGGAAACACCATATATTTT. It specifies CASRSTGAGFGNTIYF.

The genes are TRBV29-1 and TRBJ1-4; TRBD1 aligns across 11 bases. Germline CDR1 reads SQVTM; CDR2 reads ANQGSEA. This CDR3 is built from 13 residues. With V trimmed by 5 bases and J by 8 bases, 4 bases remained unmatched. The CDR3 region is CSVRGQGGEKLFF. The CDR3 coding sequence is TGCAGCGTTCGGGGACAGGGGGGAGAAAAACTGTTTTTT.

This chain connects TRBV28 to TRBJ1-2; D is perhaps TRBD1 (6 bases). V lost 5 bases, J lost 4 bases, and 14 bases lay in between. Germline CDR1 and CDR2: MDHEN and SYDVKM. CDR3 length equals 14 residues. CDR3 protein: CASSLQGYVYGYTF. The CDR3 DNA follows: TGTGCCAGCAGTCTACAGGGTTACGTCTATGGCTACACCTTC.

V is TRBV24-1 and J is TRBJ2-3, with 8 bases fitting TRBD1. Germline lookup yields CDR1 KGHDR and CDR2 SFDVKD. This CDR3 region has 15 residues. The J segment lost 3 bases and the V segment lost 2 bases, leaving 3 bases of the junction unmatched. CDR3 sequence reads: CATSDSRQGTDTQYF. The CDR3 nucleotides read TGTGCCACCAGTGATTCCAGACAGGGGACAGATACGCAGTATTTT.

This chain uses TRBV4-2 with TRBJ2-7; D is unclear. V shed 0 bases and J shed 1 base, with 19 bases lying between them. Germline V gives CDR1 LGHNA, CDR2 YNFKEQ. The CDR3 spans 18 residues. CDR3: CASSQDLPGPTISYEQYF. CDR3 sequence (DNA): TGTGCCAGCAGCCAAGATCTCCCTGGGCCAACCATTTCCTACGAGCAGTACTTC.

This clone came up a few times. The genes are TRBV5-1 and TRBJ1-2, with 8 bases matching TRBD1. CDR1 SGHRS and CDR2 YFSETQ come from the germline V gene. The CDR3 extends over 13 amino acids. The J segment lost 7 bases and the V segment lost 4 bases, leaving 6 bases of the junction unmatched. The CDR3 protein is CASSVGQGGGYTF. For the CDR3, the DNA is TGCGCCAGCAGCGTAGGACAGGGAGGTGGCTACACCTTC.

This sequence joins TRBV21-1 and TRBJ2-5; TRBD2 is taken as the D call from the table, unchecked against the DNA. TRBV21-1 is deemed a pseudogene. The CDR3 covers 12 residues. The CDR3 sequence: CAGRRRQETQYF. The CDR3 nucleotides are TGTGCCGGTCGACGGAGACAAGAGACCCAGTACTTC.

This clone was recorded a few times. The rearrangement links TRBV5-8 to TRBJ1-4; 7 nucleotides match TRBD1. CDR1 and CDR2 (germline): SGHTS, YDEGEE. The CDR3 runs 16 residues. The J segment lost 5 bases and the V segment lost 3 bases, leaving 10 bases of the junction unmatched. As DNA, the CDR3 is TGTGCCAGCAGCTCTGGCAGGGGGGCGAGGAATGAAAAACTGTTTTTT. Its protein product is CASSSGRGARNEKLFF.

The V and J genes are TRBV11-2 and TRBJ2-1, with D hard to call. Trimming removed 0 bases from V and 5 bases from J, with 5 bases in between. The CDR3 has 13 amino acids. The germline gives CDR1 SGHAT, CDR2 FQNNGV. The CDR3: CASSLDRNNEQFF. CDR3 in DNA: TGTGCCAGCAGCTTAGACAGGAACAATGAGCAGTTCTTC.

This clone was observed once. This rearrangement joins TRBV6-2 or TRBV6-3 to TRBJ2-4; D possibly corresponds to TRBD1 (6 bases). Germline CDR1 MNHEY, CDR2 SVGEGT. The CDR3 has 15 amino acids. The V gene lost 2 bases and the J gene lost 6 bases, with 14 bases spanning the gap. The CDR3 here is CASSYQRLQGNIQYF. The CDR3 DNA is TGTGCCAGCAGTTACCAAAGGCTACAGGGAAACATTCAGTACTTC.

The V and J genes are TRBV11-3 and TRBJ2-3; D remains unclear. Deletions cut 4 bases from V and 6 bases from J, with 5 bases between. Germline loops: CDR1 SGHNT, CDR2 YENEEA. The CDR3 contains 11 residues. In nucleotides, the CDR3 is TGTGCCAGCAGCTCCCGTGATACGCAGTATTTT. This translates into CASSSRDTQYF. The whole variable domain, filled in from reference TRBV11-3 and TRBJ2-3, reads EAGVVQSPRYKIIEKKQPVAFWCNPISGHNTLYWYLQNLGQGPELLIRYENEEAVDDSQLPKDRFSAERLKGVDSTLKIQPAELGDSAVYLCASSSRDTQYFGPGTRLTVL.

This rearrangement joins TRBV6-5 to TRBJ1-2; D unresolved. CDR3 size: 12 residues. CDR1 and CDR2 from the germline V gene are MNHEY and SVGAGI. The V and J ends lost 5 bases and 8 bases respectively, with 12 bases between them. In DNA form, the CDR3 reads TGTGCCAGCAGTACTCCCCCGGGGGGCTACACCTTC. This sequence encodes CASSTPPGGYTF.

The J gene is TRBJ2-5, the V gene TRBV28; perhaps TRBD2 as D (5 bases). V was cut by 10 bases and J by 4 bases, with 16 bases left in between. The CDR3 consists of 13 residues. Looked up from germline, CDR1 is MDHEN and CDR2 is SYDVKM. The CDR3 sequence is CATSSNWAETQYF. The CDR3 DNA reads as TGTGCCACCTCTAGCAATTGGGCAGAGACCCAGTACTTC.

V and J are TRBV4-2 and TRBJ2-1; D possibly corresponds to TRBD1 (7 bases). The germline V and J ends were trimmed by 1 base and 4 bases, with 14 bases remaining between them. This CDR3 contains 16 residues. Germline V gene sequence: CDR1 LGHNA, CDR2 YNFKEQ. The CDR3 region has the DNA TGTGCCAGCAGCCAAGGGCAGGGGGGCCATTACAATGAGCAGTTCTTC. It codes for CASSQGQGGHYNEQFF.

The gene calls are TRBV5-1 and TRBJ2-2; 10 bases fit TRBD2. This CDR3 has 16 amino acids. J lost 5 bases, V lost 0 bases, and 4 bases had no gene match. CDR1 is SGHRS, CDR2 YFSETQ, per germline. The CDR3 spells CASSLVAGGGTGELFF. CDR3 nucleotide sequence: TGCGCCAGCAGCTTGGTAGCGGGAGGAGGAACCGGGGAGCTGTTTTTT.

CDR3 coding DNA: TGTGCCAGCAGCTTAGACAGGGGAAAGACCCAGTACTTC. It encodes CASSLDRGKTQYF. The V and J genes are TRBV7-2 and TRBJ2-5; 7 positions match TRBD1. Trimming took 1 base from V and 6 from J; bases not matched to a gene: 2. Looked up from germline, CDR1 is SGHTA and CDR2 is FQGNSA. This CDR3 region has 13 residues.

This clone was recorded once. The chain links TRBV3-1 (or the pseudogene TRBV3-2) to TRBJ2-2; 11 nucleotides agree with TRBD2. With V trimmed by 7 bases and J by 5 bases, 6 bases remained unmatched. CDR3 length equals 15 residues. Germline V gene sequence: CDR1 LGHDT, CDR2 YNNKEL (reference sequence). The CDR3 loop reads CASTVAGGPTGELFF. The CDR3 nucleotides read TGTGCCAGCACCGTAGCGGGGGGGCCTACCGGGGAGCTGTTTTTT.

The CDR3 DNA sequence: TGTGCCAGCAGCGCTCATTCCACCGGGACTAGCGGGAGGAGGAATGAGCAGTTCTTC. Amino acid sequence: CASSAHSTGTSGRRNEQFF. The chain combines TRBV9 with TRBJ2-1, with 15 bases that match TRBD2. Germline CDR1 is SGDLS and CDR2 is YYNGEE. The ends lost 3 bases at V and 7 bases at J; junction bases unmatched: 14. The CDR3 totals 19 residues.

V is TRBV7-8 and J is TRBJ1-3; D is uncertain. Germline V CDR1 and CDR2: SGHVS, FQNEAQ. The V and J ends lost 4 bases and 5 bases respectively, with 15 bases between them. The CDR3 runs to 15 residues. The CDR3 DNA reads TGTGCCAGCAGCTCCGACGGGGTTTCTAGAAACACCATATATTTT. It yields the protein CASSSDGVSRNTIYF.

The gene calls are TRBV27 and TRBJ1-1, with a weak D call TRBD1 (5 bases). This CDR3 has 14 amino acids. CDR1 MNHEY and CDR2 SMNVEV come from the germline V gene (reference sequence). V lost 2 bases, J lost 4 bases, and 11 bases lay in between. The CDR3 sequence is CASSLTDSFTEAFF. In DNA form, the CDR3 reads TGTGCCAGCAGTTTAACAGACAGTTTCACTGAAGCTTTCTTT.

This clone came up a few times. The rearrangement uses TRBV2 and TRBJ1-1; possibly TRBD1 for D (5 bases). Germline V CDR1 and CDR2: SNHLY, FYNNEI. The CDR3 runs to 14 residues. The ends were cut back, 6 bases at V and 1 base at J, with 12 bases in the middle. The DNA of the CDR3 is TGTGCCAGCAGCCCCAGGGCTTCGAACACTGAAGCTTTCTTT. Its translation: CASSPRASNTEAFF.

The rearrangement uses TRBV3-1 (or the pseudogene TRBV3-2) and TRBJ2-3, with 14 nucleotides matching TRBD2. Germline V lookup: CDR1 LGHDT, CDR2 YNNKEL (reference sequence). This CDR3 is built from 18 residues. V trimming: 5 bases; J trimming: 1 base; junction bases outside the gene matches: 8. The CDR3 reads CASSRLAGGPVGTDTQYF. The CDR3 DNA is TGTGCCAGCAGCAGACTAGCGGGGGGGCCGGTCGGCACAGATACGCAGTATTTT.

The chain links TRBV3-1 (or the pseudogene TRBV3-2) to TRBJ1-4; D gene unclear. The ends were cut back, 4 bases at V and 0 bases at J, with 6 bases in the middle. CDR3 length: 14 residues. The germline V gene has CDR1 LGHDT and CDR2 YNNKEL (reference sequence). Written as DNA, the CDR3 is TGTGCCAGCAGCCTACAGACAACTAATGAAAAACTGTTTTTT. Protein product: CASSLQTTNEKLFF.

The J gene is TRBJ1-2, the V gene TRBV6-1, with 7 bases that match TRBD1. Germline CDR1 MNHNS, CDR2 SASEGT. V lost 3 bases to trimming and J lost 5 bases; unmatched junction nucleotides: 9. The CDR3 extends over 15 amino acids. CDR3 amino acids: CASSDQPGGNYGYTF. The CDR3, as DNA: TGTGCCAGCAGTGATCAGCCAGGGGGTAATTATGGCTACACCTTC.

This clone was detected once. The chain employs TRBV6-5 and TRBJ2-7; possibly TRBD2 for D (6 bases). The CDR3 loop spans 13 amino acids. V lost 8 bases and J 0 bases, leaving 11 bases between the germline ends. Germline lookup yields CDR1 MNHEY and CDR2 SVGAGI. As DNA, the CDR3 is TGTGCCAGCGAAGGGACTGGCTCCTACGAGCAGTACTTC. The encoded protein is CASEGTGSYEQYF.

The CDR3 reads CASTPEAGGVRDTQYF. Here the CDR3 DNA reads TGTGCCAGCACTCCTGAAGCGGGGGGTGTTCGGGATACGCAGTATTTT. The J gene is TRBJ2-3, the V gene TRBV9; the match to TRBD2 covers 9 bases. The V segment lost 6 bases and the J segment 6 bases; nucleotides outside the gene matches: 14. The CDR3 loop spans 16 amino acids. From germline, CDR1 is SGDLS and CDR2 YYNGEE. The whole variable domain, filled in from reference TRBV9 and TRBJ2-3, reads DSGVTQTPKHLITATGQRVTLRCSPRSGDLSVYWYQQSLDQGLQFLIQYYNGEERAKGNILERFSAQQFPDLHSELNLSSLELGDSALYFCASTPEAGGVRDTQYFGPGTRLTVL.